Below, 18 T cell receptor beta chains from the same sample are listed, as sequenced in a study of shared clonotypes between healthy human individuals. Clones were read by immunoSEQ multiplex PCR, and TCRdb kept only the in-frame ones, dropping some. Seen here are around 2.1 million clones, 90% to 95% observed once, and the top ten hold 1.7%. Positively selected for CCR7, the CD45RO-negative cells used as naive CD8 cells excluded terminally differentiated effector memory CD45RA+ cells. Sequencing was done on a sample of naive CD8+ T cells from PBMCs. The receptors were gathered from a man aged 18 to 29 in good health. Some clones in this sample may be carry-over from other donors' samples.

This sequence joins TRBV28 and TRBJ1-4, with no clear D. The germline gives CDR1 MDHEN, CDR2 SYDVKM. V was pared by 10 bases and J by 10 bases, with 13 bases between. The CDR3 spans 11 residues. Here the CDR3 reads CATQNVGKLFF. CDR3 nucleotide sequence: TGTGCCACCCAAAATGTAGGAAAACTGTTTTTT.

The J gene is TRBJ2-1, the V gene TRBV11-3; D might be TRBD2 (6 bases). This CDR3 spans 15 amino acids. The ends were cut back, 5 bases at V and 5 bases at J, with 16 bases in the middle. Germline V CDR1 and CDR2: SGHNT, YENEEA. CDR3 DNA: TGTGCCAGCAGCCCCCGACTAGAAGTTCACAATGAGCAGTTCTTC. Its protein product is CASSPRLEVHNEQFF.

This clone appeared a single time. V is TRBV6-5 and J is TRBJ2-1; TRBD1 matches 11 bases. J was trimmed by 8 bases and V by 8 bases; bases with no gene match: 5. The CDR3 has 13 amino acids. The germline V gene encodes CDR1 MNHEY and CDR2 SVGAGI. CDR3 sequence reads: CASGTGGRDEQFF. The CDR3 nucleotides are TGTGCCAGCGGGACAGGGGGTCGGGATGAGCAGTTCTTC.

The rearrangement joins TRBV27 to TRBJ2-7; D unresolved. The germline V gene encodes CDR1 MNHEY and CDR2 SMNVEV (reference sequence). V was trimmed by 8 bases and J by 4 bases, leaving 15 bases between them. CDR3 length: 13 amino acids. CDR3 residues: CASAWSRLYEQYF. The CDR3 coding sequence is TGTGCCAGCGCCTGGAGCCGACTTTACGAGCAGTACTTC.

Only one count was recorded for this clone. The chain couples TRBV6-5 to TRBJ2-2; no definite D call. Germline loops: CDR1 MNHEY, CDR2 SVGAGI. V shed 4 bases and J shed 7 bases, with 7 bases lying between them. This CDR3 is 12 amino acids long. In nucleotides, the CDR3 is TGTGCCAGCAGTTCGCCGATCGGGGAGCTGTTTTTT. As protein: CASSSPIGELFF.

The chain carries TRBV27 and TRBJ2-6; no clear D. CDR3 size: 15 residues. Germline CDR1 reads MNHEY; CDR2 reads SMNVEV (reference sequence). V lost 5 bases and J lost 3, with 11 bases in between. CDR3 protein: CASSPQLFGANVLTF. The CDR3 DNA follows: TGTGCCAGCAGTCCCCAGTTGTTTGGGGCCAACGTCCTGACTTTC.

Concerning this clone: The sample contains more than one DNA sequence encoding this CDR3. The gene calls are TRBV27 and TRBJ1-2; D not resolved. Trimming took off 2 bases at V and 2 bases at J, with 6 bases between the two ends. CDR3 size: 13 residues. CDR1 and CDR2 (germline): MNHEY, SMNVEV (reference sequence). CDR3 nucleotide sequence: TGTGCCAGCAGTTTAACAGTAAACTATGGCTACACCTTC. Translating gives CASSLTVNYGYTF.

This clone appeared a few times. This CDR3 is also generated by other DNA sequences in the sample. The chain carries TRBV19 and TRBJ1-1, with D hard to call. V lost 5 bases and J lost 2, with 6 bases in between. This CDR3 comprises 12 residues. Germline CDR1 LNHDA, CDR2 SQIVND (reference sequence). This chain's CDR3 is CASSWGNTEAFF. DNA for the CDR3: TGTGCCAGTAGTTGGGGAAACACTGAAGCTTTCTTT.

The chain has TRBV5-6 and TRBJ1-2; D is ambiguous. The length of the CDR3 is 14 residues. V lost 0 bases and J 4 bases, leaving 10 bases between the germline ends. The V gene's germline CDR1 is SGHDT and CDR2 YYEEEE. The CDR3 coding sequence is TGTGCCAGCAGCTTGGTAACGGCTGCCTATGGCTACACCTTC. It codes for CASSLVTAAYGYTF.

V is TRBV27 and J is TRBJ2-2; 12 nucleotides align to TRBD2. With V trimmed by 5 bases and J by 9 bases, 7 bases remained unmatched. Germline V gene sequence: CDR1 MNHEY, CDR2 SMNVEV (reference sequence). This CDR3 is built from 15 residues. CDR3 nucleotide sequence: TGTGCCAGCAGTGCTAGCGGGAGGGAGGGAAGGGAGCTGTTTTTT. Its protein is CASSASGREGRELFF.

The gene calls are TRBV7-7 and TRBJ2-1; D might be TRBD1 or TRBD2, each matching 6 bases. CDR1 and CDR2 from the germline V gene are SSHAT and FNYEAQ (reference sequence). V was cut by 0 bases and J by 3 bases, with 15 bases left in between. CDR3 length: 17 residues. CDR3 nucleotides: TGTGCCAGCAGCTTAGCAGGGGCCGGGGGCCACTACAATGAGCAGTTCTTC. Residues: CASSLAGAGGHYNEQFF.

J is TRBJ1-1 and V is TRBV19; D gene unclear. The CDR3 is made up of 13 amino acids. The V and J ends lost 6 bases and 1 base respectively, with 9 bases between them. Germline values: CDR1 LNHDA, CDR2 SQIVND (reference sequence). In DNA, the CDR3 is TGTGCCAGTAGACGGACGGCGAACACTGAAGCTTTCTTT. Its translation: CASRRTANTEAFF.

The chain couples TRBV7-8 to TRBJ1-1, with 7 nucleotides matching TRBD1. The CDR3 runs to 17 residues. The germline V gene encodes CDR1 SGHVS and CDR2 FQNEAQ. The junction had 11 bases not matched to a gene; V was cut back by 0 bases and J by 4 bases. The CDR3 nucleotides are TGTGCCAGCAGCTTAGCCCCCGGGACAGTGAAAACCACTGAAGCTTTCTTT. It translates to CASSLAPGTVKTTEAFF.

The chain combines TRBV10-1 with TRBJ2-2, with 7 bases fitting TRBD1. CDR3 length equals 15 residues. J was trimmed by 5 bases and V by 4 bases; bases with no gene match: 7. Germline V gene data show CDR1 as WNHNN and CDR2 as SYGVQD (reference sequence). CDR3 in amino acids: CASSGAGGRTGELFF. For the CDR3, the DNA is TGCGCCAGCAGTGGGGCAGGGGGACGGACCGGGGAGCTGTTTTTT.

The CDR3 here is CASSPPGQGNEQFF. CDR3 coding DNA: TGTGCCAGCAGTCCACCGGGACAGGGCAATGAGCAGTTCTTC. The chain joins TRBV28 to TRBJ2-1; 9 positions match TRBD1. There are 14 residues in the CDR3. Germline V gives CDR1 MDHEN, CDR2 SYDVKM. With V trimmed by 5 bases and J by 6 bases, 5 bases remained unmatched.

Of note for this clone: Other DNA sequences of this sample code for an identical CDR3. The J gene is TRBJ2-4, the V gene TRBV7-9, with D perhaps matching TRBD1 or TRBD2 (5 bases each). The CDR3 sequence is 14 residues long. V lost 3 bases to trimming and J lost 1 base, with 7 bases between them. Germline loops: CDR1 SEHNR, CDR2 FQNEAQ (reference sequence). The CDR3: CASSFGGAKNIQYF. CDR3 coding DNA: TGTGCCAGCAGCTTTGGGGGTGCCAAAAACATTCAGTACTTC.

This chain links TRBV30 with TRBJ1-4; no clear D gene. The germline gives CDR1 GTSNPN, CDR2 SVGIG (reference sequence). Deletions cut 0 bases from V and 6 bases from J, with 14 bases between. The length of the CDR3 is 15 residues. The CDR3 nucleotides are TGTGCCTGGAGTGTAAGCGGCTCCTGGGATGAAAAACTGTTTTTT. Protein product: CAWSVSGSWDEKLFF.

This sequence joins TRBV10-2 and TRBJ2-1; a possible D gene is TRBD2 (5 bases). The germline V gene has CDR1 WSHSY and CDR2 SAAADI. This CDR3 region has 14 residues. V was trimmed by 3 bases and J by 10 bases, leaving 16 bases between them. This CDR3 is CASSEMRAVEEQFF. The DNA of the CDR3 is TGCGCCAGCAGTGAAATGCGAGCGGTCGAGGAGCAGTTCTTC.